These T cell receptor beta chains were read from a single sample in a study of T cells in localized non-small cell lung cancer. Generated by immunoSEQ multiplex PCR, the TCRdb table keeps only in-frame clones and is missing some. The sample lists around 7,500 clones; around 93% were seen once. The sequencing here drew on peripheral blood, taken before any cancer treatment. These receptors originate from a woman aged 35 to 69 with stage I lung adenocarcinoma. Both conserved end residues are part of each CDR3. D genes are given only for firm matches.

TGTGCCAGCAGCTTGGGGGGCGGTCAGCCCCAGCATTTT	CASSLGGGQPQHF	.	13	TRBJ1-5	TRBV7-6
TGTGCCAGCAGCTTGAAGGGACTAGGCGTAGAGACCCAGTACTTC	CASSLKGLGVETQYF	TRBD2	15	TRBJ2-5	TRBV5-5
TGTGCCAGCAGCACCCCAGACGCGGAGACCCAGTACTTC	CASSTPDAETQYF	.	13	TRBJ2-5	TRBV7-9
TGTGCCAGCAGTGGTGGGACAGGGGGCCTCCGAATCCAAGAGACCCAGTACTTC	CASSGGTGGLRIQETQYF	TRBD1	18	TRBJ2-5	TRBV6-1
TGTGCCAGCAGTGTAGGCTGGGACCCAAATTCACCCCTCCACTTT	CASSVGWDPNSPLHF	.	15	TRBJ1-6	TRBV2
TGTGCCAGCAGAGGAGGGTACTATGGCTACACCTTC	CASRGGYYGYTF	.	12	TRBJ1-2	TRBV2
TGTGCCAGCTCCCAGCTCGGGGGCTCCCAAGAGACCCAGTACTTC	CASSQLGGSQETQYF	.	15	TRBJ2-5	TRBV18
TGTGCCAGCAAAAGGACTAGCGAGAACAATGAGCAGTTCTTC	CASKRTSENNEQFF	TRBD2	14	TRBJ2-1	TRBV2
TGTGCCAGCAGCTTTACGGGGTATGGCTACACCTTC	CASSFTGYGYTF	.	12	TRBJ1-2	TRBV7-9
TGTGCCAGCAGTGAGGAGGCAGGGATGGGGCACAATGAGCAGTTCTTC	CASSEEAGMGHNEQFF	.	16	TRBJ2-1	TRBV6-1
TGTGCCAGCAGCCCCCCGGGACTAGCGGGAGGGAGCACAGATACGCAGTATTTT	CASSPPGLAGGSTDTQYF	TRBD2	18	TRBJ2-3	TRBV7-9
TGCGCCAGCAGCTTGGTGGCTAGCGGGAGCACAGATACGCAGTATTTT	CASSLVASGSTDTQYF	TRBD2	16	TRBJ2-3	TRBV5-1
TGTGCCAGCAGTGAGGGGACTAGCGGACCCTTTAGGGAGCAGTTCTTC	CASSEGTSGPFREQFF	TRBD2	16	TRBJ2-1	TRBV2
TGTGCCAGCAGCTTTTGGGGACAGACAGGTCGGGAGACCCAGTACTTC	CASSFWGQTGRETQYF	TRBD1	16	TRBJ2-5	TRBV5-4
TGTGCCAGCAGCAAATCAGCCGCGGGCTATGGCTACACCTTC	CASSKSAAGYGYTF	.	14	TRBJ1-2	TRBV7-6
TGTGCCAGCGGTCAGACAGGTCCCTACGAGCAGTACTTC	CASGQTGPYEQYF	.	13	TRBJ2-7	TRBV27
TGTGCCAGCAGTGACCAAGTCGCTAATTCACCCCTCCACTTT	CASSDQVANSPLHF	.	14	TRBJ1-6	TRBV2
TGTGCCAGCAGTCTAGCGGGGGTCTACAATGAGCAGTTCTTC	CASSLAGVYNEQFF	TRBD2	14	TRBJ2-1	TRBV11-2
TGCGCCAGCAGCTTGGGGTTAAAGGGCGGGAGGGCAAATTTCGACGAGCAGTACTTC	CASSLGLKGGRANFDEQYF	TRBD2	19	TRBJ2-7	TRBV5-1
TGTGCCAGCTCACCAGGGACAGGGGATTCACCCCTCCACTTT	CASSPGTGDSPLHF	TRBD1	14	TRBJ1-6	TRBV18
TGTGCCAGCAGCTTAGCGCTAGGGGCAGGCAATCAGCCCCAGCATTTT	CASSLALGAGNQPQHF	.	16	TRBJ1-5	TRBV7-8
TGTGCCTCAGCGGAGGACCCCACCTACGAGCAGTACTTC	CASAEDPTYEQYF	.	13	TRBJ2-7	TRBV6-5